Reported below is one T cell receptor (beta chain). Germline V CDR1 and CDR2: SGHRS, YFSETQ. V shed 4 bases and J 4 bases; nucleotides not matched to a gene: 6. The CDR3 contains 15 residues. Sequencing was performed with immunoSEQ multiplex PCR; in TCRdb, only in-frame clones are kept and a portion is missing. The data show 200,000 to 300,000 clones, 70% to 90% seen once. This entry belongs to a study of blood T cell repertoires in COVID-19. The receptor was derived from a middle-aged woman with acute COVID-19. The sample was PBMCs or T cells enriched from blood (not recorded which). The chain uses TRBV5-1 and TRBJ2-7; 12 bases agree with TRBD1. Written as DNA, the CDR3 is TGCGCCAGCAGCCCACCGGGACAGGGGGCTTACGAGCAGTACTTC. Protein: CASSPPGQGAYEQYF.